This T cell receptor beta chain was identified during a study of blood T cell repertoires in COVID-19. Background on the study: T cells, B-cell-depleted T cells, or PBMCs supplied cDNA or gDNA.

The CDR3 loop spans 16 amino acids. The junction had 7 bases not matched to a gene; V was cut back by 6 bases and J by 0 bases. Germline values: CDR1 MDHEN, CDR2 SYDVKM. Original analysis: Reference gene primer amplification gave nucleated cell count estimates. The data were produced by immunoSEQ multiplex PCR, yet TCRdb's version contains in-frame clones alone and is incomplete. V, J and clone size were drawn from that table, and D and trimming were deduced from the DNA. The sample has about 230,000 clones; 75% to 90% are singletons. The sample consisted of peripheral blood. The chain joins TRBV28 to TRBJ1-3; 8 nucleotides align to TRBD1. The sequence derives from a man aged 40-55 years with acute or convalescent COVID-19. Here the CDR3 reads CASSVQGVISGNTIYF. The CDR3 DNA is TGTGCCAGCAGCGTACAGGGGGTAATCTCTGGAAACACCATATATTTT.